The T cell receptor (beta chain) under discussion was sequenced for a study of blood T cell repertoires in COVID-19. Whole-study context: Nucleic acid was either cDNA or gDNA, and it came from T cells, B-cell-depleted T cells, or PBMCs.

Using immunoSEQ multiplex PCR, the repertoire was profiled, and TCRdb retains in-frame clones only, with some absent. Counted here are approximately 260,000 clones, approximately 85% occurring once; the ten biggest clones make up about 7%. The germline CDR1 and CDR2 sequences are LGHDT and YNNKEL (reference sequence). There are 15 residues in the CDR3. Trimming took 6 bases from V and 5 from J; bases not matched to a gene: 6. Individuals aged about 18 to 89 years were recruited from about two dozen US areas. Exposed enrollees had met someone with a PCR-confirmed or clinician-diagnosed COVID-19 case at some point within the 2 weeks before study entry.

The chain joins TRBV3-1 (or the pseudogene TRBV3-2) to TRBJ2-2; 10 positions match TRBD2. The sample comprised PBMCs or T cells enriched from blood (not recorded which). The source of this sequence is a woman aged 45 to 65 who had been exposed to COVID-19. CDR3 region: CASSPYSGGTGELFF. The CDR3 bases are TGTGCCAGCAGTCCCTATAGCGGGGGGACCGGGGAGCTGTTTTTT.